This T cell receptor beta chain was documented in a study of blood T cell repertoires in COVID-19. Study background: Specimens from acute and convalescent COVID-19 originated in the United States, Italy and Spain.

In the source study's methods: Reference gene primer amplification yielded estimated nucleated cell counts. Some clones are missing from TCRdb's copy, which holds only in-frame ones; the method was immunoSEQ multiplex PCR. The DNA was the basis for D and trimming; V, J and clone size are from that table. The sample holds 200,000 to 300,000 clones, around 88% seen once. In germline, CDR1 is SEHNR, CDR2 FQNEAQ (reference sequence). The trim removed 5 bases at V and 6 bases at J, leaving 10 bases unmatched. The CDR3 totals 18 residues. The TCR originated in a woman between 40 and 50 years old with acute COVID-19. This rearrangement joins TRBV7-9 to TRBJ2-1; 16 nucleotides match TRBD2. The sequencing sample was made of PBMCs or T cells enriched from blood (not recorded which). The CDR3 DNA sequence: TGTGCCAGCAGCCCGGGCACCGGGACTAGCGGGAGGGCCAATGAGCAGTTCTTC. Translation gives CASSPGTGTSGRANEQFF.